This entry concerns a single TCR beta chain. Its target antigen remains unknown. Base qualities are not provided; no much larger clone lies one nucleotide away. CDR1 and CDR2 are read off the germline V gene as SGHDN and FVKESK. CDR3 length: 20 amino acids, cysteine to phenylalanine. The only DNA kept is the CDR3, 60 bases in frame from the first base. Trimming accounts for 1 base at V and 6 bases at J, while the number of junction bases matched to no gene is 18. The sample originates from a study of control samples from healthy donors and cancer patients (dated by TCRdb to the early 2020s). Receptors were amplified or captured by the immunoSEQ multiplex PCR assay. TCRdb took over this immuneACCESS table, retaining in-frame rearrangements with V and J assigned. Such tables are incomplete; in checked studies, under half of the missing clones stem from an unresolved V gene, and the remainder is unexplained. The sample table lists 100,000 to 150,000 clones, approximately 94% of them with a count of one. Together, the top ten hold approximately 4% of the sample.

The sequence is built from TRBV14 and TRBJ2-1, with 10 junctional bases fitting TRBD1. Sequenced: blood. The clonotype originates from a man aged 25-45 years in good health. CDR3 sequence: CASSQGRAGLWDRGGNEQFF. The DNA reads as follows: TGTGCCAGCAGCCAAGGGAGGGCTGGACTCTGGGACAGGGGTGGCAATGAGCAGTTCTTC.